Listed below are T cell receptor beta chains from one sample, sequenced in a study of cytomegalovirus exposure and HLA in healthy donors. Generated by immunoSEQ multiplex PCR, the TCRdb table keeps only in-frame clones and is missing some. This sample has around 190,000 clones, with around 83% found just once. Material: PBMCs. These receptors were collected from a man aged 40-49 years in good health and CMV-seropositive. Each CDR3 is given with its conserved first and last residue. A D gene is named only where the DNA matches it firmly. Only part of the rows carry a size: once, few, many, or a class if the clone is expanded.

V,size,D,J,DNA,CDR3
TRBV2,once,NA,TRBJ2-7,TGTGCCAGCAGCGTGACAGGCCCCACCTACGAGCAGTACTTC,CASSVTGPTYEQYF
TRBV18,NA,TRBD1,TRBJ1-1,TGTGCCAGCTCACCTGACAGGGCGATCACTGAAGCTTTCTTT,CASSPDRAITEAFF
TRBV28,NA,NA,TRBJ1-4,TGTGCCAGCAGCTCGCGCAAGCAGGGATTCCGGAATGAAAAACTGTTTTTT,CASSSRKQGFRNEKLFF
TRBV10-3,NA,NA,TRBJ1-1,TGTGCCATCAGTGAGTCATTTGCAGGCATGAACACTGAAGCTTTCTTT,CAISESFAGMNTEAFF
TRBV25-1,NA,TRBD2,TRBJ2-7,TGTGCCAGCAGTGGCCCCGGGACTAGCAGACCCTACGAGCAGTACTTC,CASSGPGTSRPYEQYF
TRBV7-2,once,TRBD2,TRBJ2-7,TGTGCCAGCAGCTCCTTCAGCGGGAGCTCCTACGAGCAGTACTTC,CASSSFSGSSYEQYF
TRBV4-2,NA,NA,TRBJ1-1,TGTGCCAGCAGCCAAGTCGCCAGTCACACTGAAGCTTTCTTT,CASSQVASHTEAFF
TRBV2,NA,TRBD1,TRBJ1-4,TGTGCCAGCAGCAAGACAGGGTCGAAGAGTGCAACTAATGAAAAACTGTTTTTT,CASSKTGSKSATNEKLFF
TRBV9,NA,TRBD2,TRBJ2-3,TGTGCCAGCAGCGTTGACACGGGACTAGCGGGAGTCCTAGATACGCAGTATTTT,CASSVDTGLAGVLDTQYF
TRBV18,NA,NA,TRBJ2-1,TGTGCCAGCTCACCGGACAGTAACGTTCTCAATGAGCAGTTCTTC,CASSPDSNVLNEQFF
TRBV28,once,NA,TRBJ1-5,TGTGCCAGCAGTTTCTCCTATCAGCCCCAGCATTTT,CASSFSYQPQHF
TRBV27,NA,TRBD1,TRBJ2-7,TGTGCCAGCAGTTTACTGACAGGGCGGGACGAGCAGTACTTC,CASSLLTGRDEQYF
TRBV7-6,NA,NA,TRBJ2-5,TGTGCCGGGTTCGGGGAGACCCAGTACTTC,CAGFGETQYF
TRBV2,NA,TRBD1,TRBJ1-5,TGTGCCAGCAGAAAAGGGACAGGGGTTCAGCCCCAGCATTTT,CASRKGTGVQPQHF
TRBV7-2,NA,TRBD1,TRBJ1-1,TGTGCCAGCAGTCAACGACAGGGGAACACTGAAGCTTTCTTT,CASSQRQGNTEAFF
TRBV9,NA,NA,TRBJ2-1,TGTGCCAGCAGCTCCCATAGCGGAGACTCCTACAATGAGCAGTTCTTC,CASSSHSGDSYNEQFF
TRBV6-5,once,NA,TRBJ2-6,TGTGCCAGCAGTTACGGAGGGGTCGGGGCCAACGTCCTGACTTTC,CASSYGGVGANVLTF
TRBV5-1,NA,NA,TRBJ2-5,TGCGCCAGCAGCCGGTTGGTAGGCAGGTCCCAAGAGACCCAGTACTTC,CASSRLVGRSQETQYF
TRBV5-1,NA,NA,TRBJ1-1,TGCGCCAGCAGCTTGCAGGGCACTGAAGCTTTCTTT,CASSLQGTEAFF
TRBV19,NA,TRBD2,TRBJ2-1,TGTGCCAGTACCACTAGCGGAGCCTACAATGAGCAGTTCTTC,CASTTSGAYNEQFF
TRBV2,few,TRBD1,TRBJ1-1,TGTGCCAGCACTCGGGACAGCCTCGGGGGTACTGAAGCTTTCTTT,CASTRDSLGGTEAFF
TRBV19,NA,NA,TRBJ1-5,TGTGCCAGTAGTAGGGAGGATAAGCCCCAGCATTTT,CASSREDKPQHF
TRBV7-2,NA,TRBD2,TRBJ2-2,TGTGCCAGCAGCCCTACTTGGGCGGGAGGGGAAACCGGGGAGCTGTTTTTT,CASSPTWAGGETGELFF
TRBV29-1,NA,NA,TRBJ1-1,TGCAGCGTATCCAAAAACACTGAAGCTTTCTTT,CSVSKNTEAFF
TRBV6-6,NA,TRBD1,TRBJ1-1,TGTGCCAGCAGTGACAGGGGGGAGGGTGAAGCTTTCTTT,CASSDRGEGEAFF
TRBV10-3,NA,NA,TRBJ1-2,TGTGCCATCAGTGAGCGGGGAGAGGGCTACACCTTC,CAISERGEGYTF
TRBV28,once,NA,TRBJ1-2,TGTGCCAGCAGTTTAGGGCAGGGATTTCGCTATGGCTACACCTTC,CASSLGQGFRYGYTF
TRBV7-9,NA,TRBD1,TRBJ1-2,TGTGCCAGCAGCTTAGGTGGGGACAGGGGACGCGGCTACACCTTC,CASSLGGDRGRGYTF
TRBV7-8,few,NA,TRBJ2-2,TGTGCCAGCAGCTCTAACACCGGGGAGCTGTTTTTT,CASSSNTGELFF
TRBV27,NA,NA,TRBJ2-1,TGTGCCAGCAGTTTCTTCGGGAGCAGTTTTGAGCAGTTCTTC,CASSFFGSSFEQFF
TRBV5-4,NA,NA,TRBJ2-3,TGTGCCAGCGGTCCGGGGAGACCGAGCACAGATACGCAGTATTTT,CASGPGRPSTDTQYF
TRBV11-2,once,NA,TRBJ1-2,TGTGCCAGCAGCTTTGGGGGACTCTATGGCTACACCTTC,CASSFGGLYGYTF
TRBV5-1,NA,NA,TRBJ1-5,TGCGCCAGCAGCTTGGAGCTCGGAGGGCCCCAGCATTTT,CASSLELGGPQHF
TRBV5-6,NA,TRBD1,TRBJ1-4,TGTGCCAGCAGCTGGGGGACAGGGACGGGGGAAAAACTGTTTTTT,CASSWGTGTGEKLFF
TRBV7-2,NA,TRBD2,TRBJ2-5,TGTGCCAGCAGACCAACTAGCGGGAGACTTCAAGAGACCCAGTACTTC,CASRPTSGRLQETQYF
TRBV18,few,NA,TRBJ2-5,TGTGCCAGCTCACCTCGGGAGGAGACCCAGTACTTC,CASSPREETQYF
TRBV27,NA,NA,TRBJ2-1,TGTGCCAGCAGTCCTCGTCGTGTAGGGGCGGATGAGCAGTTCTTC,CASSPRRVGADEQFF
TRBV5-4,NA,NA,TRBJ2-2,TGTGCCAGCAGCTTGGCCAGTTTAGGAGGTACCGGGGAGCTGTTTTTT,CASSLASLGGTGELFF
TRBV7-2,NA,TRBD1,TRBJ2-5,TGTGCCAGCAGCCATCCGGGACAGGGGAAGAGGAGACGGAGGACCCAGTACTTC,CASSHPGQGKRRRRTQYF
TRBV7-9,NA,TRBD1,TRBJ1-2,TGTGCCAGCAGCTTAGAGGGACAGGGGAACTATGGCTACACCTTC,CASSLEGQGNYGYTF
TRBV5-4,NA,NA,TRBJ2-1,TGTGCCAGTGTGACAGGCCCCTCACCTGTAGACAATGAGCAGTTCTTC,CASVTGPSPVDNEQFF
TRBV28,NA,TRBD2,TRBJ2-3,TGTGCCAGCAGTCTAGCGGGAGGGGCAGATACGCAGTATTTT,CASSLAGGADTQYF
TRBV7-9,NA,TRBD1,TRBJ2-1,TGTGCCAGCAGCTTGTTGGACAGGGGACACAATGAGCAGTTCTTC,CASSLLDRGHNEQFF
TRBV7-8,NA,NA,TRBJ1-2,TGTGCCAGCAGCTTAGCGCTACCATATGGCTACACCTTC,CASSLALPYGYTF
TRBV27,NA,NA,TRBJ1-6,TGTGCCAGCAGTTTACAGGGAAGCTCCTATAATTCACCCCTCCACTTT,CASSLQGSSYNSPLHF
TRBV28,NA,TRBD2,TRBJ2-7,TGTGCCAGCAGTCCTCCGACTAGCGGGATGCGTCAAGAGCAGTACTTC,CASSPPTSGMRQEQYF
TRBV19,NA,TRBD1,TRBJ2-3,TGTGCCAGTAGTACACCGGGACAGGGAGTGAAAGATACGCAGTATTTT,CASSTPGQGVKDTQYF
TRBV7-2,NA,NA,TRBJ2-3,TGTGCCAGCAGCTTAATCGGTCCGGGAGTGGGCACAGATACGCAGTATTTT,CASSLIGPGVGTDTQYF
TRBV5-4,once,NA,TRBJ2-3,TGTGCCAGCAGTTTCTCGCCAGGAAAGGAAGATACGCAGTATTTT,CASSFSPGKEDTQYF
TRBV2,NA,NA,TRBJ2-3,TGTGCCAGCAGTGGGGCTCCATCCACAGATACGCAGTATTTT,CASSGAPSTDTQYF